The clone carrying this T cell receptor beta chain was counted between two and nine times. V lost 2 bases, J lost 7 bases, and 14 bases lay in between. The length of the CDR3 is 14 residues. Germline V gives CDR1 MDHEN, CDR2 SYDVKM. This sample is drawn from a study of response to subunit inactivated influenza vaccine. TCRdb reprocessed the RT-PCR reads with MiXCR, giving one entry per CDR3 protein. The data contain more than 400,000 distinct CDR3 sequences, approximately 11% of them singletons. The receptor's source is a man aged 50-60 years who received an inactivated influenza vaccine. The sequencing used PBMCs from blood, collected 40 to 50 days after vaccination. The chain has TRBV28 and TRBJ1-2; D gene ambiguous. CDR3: CASSLHIWELGYTF. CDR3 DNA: TGTGCCAGCAGTTTACATATATGGGAACTTGGCTACACCTTC.